This T cell receptor (beta chain) was found in a study of T cells in Graves' hyperthyroidism and ophthalmopathy. Turning to the study itself: Staff took peripheral blood when the initial diagnosis was made, before any treatment began.

Researchers amplified the TCR beta CDR3 regions from RNA transcripts. HTBI primers were the set used in a first-round RT-PCR of the TCR CDR3. In TCRdb, the multiplex PCR reads were re-called with MiXCR into one record per CDR3 protein. The profile shows roughly 380,000 distinct CDR3 sequences, under 20% of them singletons. Study-wide results and limits: Blood also held most thyroid clonotypes expanded beyond 0.001.

This clonotype was counted at least ten times. As yet, its antigen is unknown. Patients aged 18 to 65 with hyperthyroidism were newly diagnosed, with duration under 2 months. Based on clinical symptoms, serum thyroxine and TRAb, thyroid ultrasound and orbital computed tomography, diagnoses were reached. The source material was blood. This clonotype was obtained from a woman younger than 35 with Graves' hyperthyroidism.

The CDR3 loop is CASTPGPSSGNTIYF. Here the CDR3 DNA reads TGTGCCAGCACCCCGGGACCCAGCTCTGGAAACACCATATATTTT. This chain uses TRBV12-3 or TRBV12-4 with TRBJ1-3, with D possibly matching TRBD1 (5 bases). This CDR3 has 15 amino acids. The V and J ends lost 7 bases and 0 bases respectively, with 13 bases between them.